The source of this T cell receptor (beta chain) is a study of cytomegalovirus exposure and HLA in healthy donors. The study's findings and limits: Fewer than 200 TCR beta chains were listed as cytomegalovirus-associated.

For this clone: Its antigen is not identified.

Germline CDR1 SEHNR, CDR2 FQNEAQ (reference sequence). The CDR3 loop spans 18 amino acids. V gave up 3 bases and J gave up 0 bases, with 15 bases separating them. The PCR ran on 60 Vbeta and 13 Jbeta primers. Profiled with immunoSEQ multiplex PCR; TCRdb holds only in-frame clones, not every one. The sample's table shows more than 95,000 clones. The genes are TRBV7-9 and TRBJ2-6; the D gene is possibly TRBD1 (6 bases). The clonotype was recovered from a man between 40 and 49 years old in good health and CMV-seronegative. The material sequenced was PBMCs. This chain's CDR3 is CASSFGRGGLSGANVLTF. CDR3 coding DNA: TGTGCCAGCAGCTTCGGCAGGGGCGGTCTCTCTGGGGCCAACGTCCTGACTTTC.